A selection of T cell receptor beta chains follows, all from one sample in a study of OX40 agonist ivuxolimab in advanced cancers. The assay was immunoSEQ multiplex PCR, and TCRdb's table has in-frame clones only and misses some. The sample yields some 85,000 clones, more than 70% seen once. Sequences were derived from CD4+ or CD8+ T cells sorted from blood, sampled in a trial of the OX40 agonist ivuxolimab. The receptors here all came from an adult with an advanced solid tumor such as melanoma, head and neck, liver or kidney cancer. CDR3s leave out the opening cysteine and the closing phenylalanine or tryptophan.

j_call v_call cdr3_aa
TRBJ1-5 TRBV15 ATSKQGANQPQH
TRBJ2-1 TRBV29-1 SVEDYRGGSYEQF
TRBJ1-5 TRBV28 ASSAGQGGQPQH
TRBJ1-4 TRBV6-6 ASSYEGTNEKLF
TRBJ1-3 TRBV27 ASRDRDRSSGNTIY
TRBJ2-7 TRBV5-1 ASSLRPGQSFEQY
TRBJ2-3 TRBV4-3 ASSQEEGGSTDTQY
TRBJ2-3 TRBV27 ASSLQGGISTDTQY
TRBJ1-2 TRBV5-4 ASSRGGLSHVYT
TRBJ2-7 TRBV6-5 ASSKGPSSYEQY
TRBJ1-3 TRBV30 AWSVEGLKNTIY
TRBJ1-4 TRBV6-1 ASSEGTVPNAKLF
TRBJ2-7 TRBV7-9 ASSSSRGPYEQY
TRBJ2-7 TRBV7-2 ASSPTGPHYEQY
TRBJ2-1 TRBV29-1 SVRQGSHEQF
TRBJ1-1 TRBV30 AWKDGSEAF
TRBJ2-1 TRBV2 ASSLMGLAADEQF
TRBJ2-7 TRBV7-9 ASSRGLAGDHEQY
TRBJ1-2 TRBV5-1 ASSLAHSDRENGYT
TRBJ2-5 TRBV5-1 ASSLGVSTYQETQY
TRBJ1-1 TRBV28 ASSLKASGTEAF
TRBJ1-1 TRBV6-5 ATRHGQPNTEAF
TRBJ1-5 TRBV19 ASRTGDQDNQPQH
TRBJ2-5 TRBV5-1 ASSLVAGGPETQY
TRBJ1-2 TRBV28 ASSLSGTGYGYT
TRBJ1-2 TRBV28 ASSLGQGYGYT
TRBJ2-7 TRBV9 ASSPQTGAYEQY
TRBJ2-2 TRBV29-1 SASTGTGHTGELF
TRBJ1-2 TRBV30 AWTADRGYGYT
TRBJ2-7 TRBV5-5 ASSFVGAGLVSYYEQY
TRBJ1-1 TRBV25-1 ASSEYLRGSAF
TRBJ1-2 TRBV29-1 SASIGGPTVYT
TRBJ2-1 TRBV7-2 ASSLEWAGGRNEQF
TRBJ2-7 TRBV5-1 ASSLHLRGRSRTSDPYEQY
TRBJ1-1 TRBV7-9 ASSLVRENTEAF
TRBJ2-3 TRBV18 ASSPPGGTDTQY
TRBJ2-7 TRBV9 ASSPSGASGIYEQY
TRBJ1-5 TRBV5-6 ASSLSFGGWSNQPQH
TRBJ1-2 TRBV9 ASSAPNGYT
TRBJ1-3 TRBV21-1 ASSHRASGNTIY
TRBJ1-1 TRBV7-8 ASSMSGRGTEAF
TRBJ1-2 TRBV30 AWSPGTDGYT
TRBJ2-7 TRBV11-3 ASSSVPADEQY
TRBJ2-5 TRBV18 ASSPPAAQETQY
TRBJ2-1 TRBV9 ASSVVLLGGDEQF
TRBJ1-1 TRBV18 ASSQTGMNTEAF
TRBJ2-1 TRBV6-1 ASSDGSGGIYNEQF
TRBJ1-6 TRBV7-9 ASSRSGRAYNSPLH
TRBJ2-5 TRBV19 ATSQNKVRETQY
TRBJ2-1 TRBV7-3 ASSLRQGAYNEQF
TRBJ2-7 TRBV28 AVGVVRDRVGEQY
TRBJ2-3 TRBV5-1 ASSLATSGRSDTQY
TRBJ2-5 TRBV19 ASSLRQGRETQY
TRBJ2-3 TRBV7-2 ASSLMSGVPQDTQY